This TCR beta chain was found in a study of blood T cell repertoires in COVID-19. Data came from immunoSEQ multiplex PCR; TCRdb stores just in-frame clones and leaves some out. The data contain under 60,000 clones, 90% of them singletons. V was pared by 3 bases and J by 8 bases, with 16 bases between. The length of the CDR3 is 14 residues. Germline V gene data show CDR1 as MGHRA and CDR2 as YSYEKL. This sequence joins TRBV4-1 and TRBJ1-2; weak D call: TRBD1 (6 bases). The sequenced sample consisted of peripheral blood. This receptor was identified in a human donor in a cohort sampled during active COVID-19. The CDR3 loop reads CASSQSTGPLGYTF. As DNA, the CDR3 is TGCGCCAGCAGCCAGAGTACAGGGCCATTGGGCTACACCTTC.